The T cell receptor beta chain under discussion was sequenced for a study of preoperative IRX-2 immunotherapy in early breast cancer. The V gene's germline CDR1 is KGHSH and CDR2 LQKENI. Trimming stripped 2 bases from V and 5 bases from J, with 21 bases between. The CDR3 loop spans 17 amino acids. The treatment: preoperative locoregional IRX-2 cytokine immunotherapy. Patients received preoperative, locoregional IRX-2 cytokine immunotherapy in a phase Ib study. Data came from immunoSEQ multiplex PCR; TCRdb stores just in-frame clones and leaves some out. The sample includes about 23,000 clones, around 91% of them seen just once.

The specimen comprised tumor tissue, sampled after IRX-2 immunotherapy. The rearrangement links TRBV18 to TRBJ1-2; D perhaps matches TRBD1 (5 bases). This TCR derives from a human donor with breast cancer. In DNA form, the CDR3 reads TGTGCCAGCTCACCATTAAAGGGGCAGATGATCCGGTATGGCTACACCTTC. Amino acids: CASSPLKGQMIRYGYTF.